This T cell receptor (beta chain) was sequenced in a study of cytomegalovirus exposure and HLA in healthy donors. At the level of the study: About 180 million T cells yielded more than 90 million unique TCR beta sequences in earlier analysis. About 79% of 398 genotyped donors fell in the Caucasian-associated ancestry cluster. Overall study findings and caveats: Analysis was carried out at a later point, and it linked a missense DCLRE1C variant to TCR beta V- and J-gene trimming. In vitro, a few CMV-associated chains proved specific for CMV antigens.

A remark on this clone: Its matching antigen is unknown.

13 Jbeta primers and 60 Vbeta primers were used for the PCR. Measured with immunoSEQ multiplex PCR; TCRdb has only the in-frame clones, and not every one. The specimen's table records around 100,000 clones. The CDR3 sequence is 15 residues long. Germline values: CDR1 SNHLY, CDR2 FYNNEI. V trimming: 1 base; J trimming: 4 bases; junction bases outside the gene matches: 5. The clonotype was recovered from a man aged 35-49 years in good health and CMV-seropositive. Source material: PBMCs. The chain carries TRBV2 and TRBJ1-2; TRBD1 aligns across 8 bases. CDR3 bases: TGTGCCAGCAGTGAAGAGCCGACAGGGGTCTATGGCTACACCTTC. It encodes CASSEEPTGVYGYTF. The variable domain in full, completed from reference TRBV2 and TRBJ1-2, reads EPEVTQTPSHQVTQMGQEVILRCVPISNHLYFYWYRQILGQKVEFLVSFYNNEISEKSEIFDDQFSVERPDGSNFTLKIRSTKLEDSAMYFCASSEEPTGVYGYTFGSGTRLTVV.